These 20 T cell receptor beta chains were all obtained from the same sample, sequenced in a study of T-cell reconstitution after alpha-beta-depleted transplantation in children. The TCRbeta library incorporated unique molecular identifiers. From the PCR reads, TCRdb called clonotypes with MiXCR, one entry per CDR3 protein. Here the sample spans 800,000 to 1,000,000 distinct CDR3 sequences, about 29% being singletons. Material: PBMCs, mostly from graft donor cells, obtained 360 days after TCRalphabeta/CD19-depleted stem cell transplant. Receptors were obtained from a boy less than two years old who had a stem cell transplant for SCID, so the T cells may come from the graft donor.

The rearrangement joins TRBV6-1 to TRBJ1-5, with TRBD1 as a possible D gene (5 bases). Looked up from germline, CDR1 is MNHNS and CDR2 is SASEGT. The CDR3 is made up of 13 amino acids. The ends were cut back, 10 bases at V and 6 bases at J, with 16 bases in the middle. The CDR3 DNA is TGTGCCACCGTAAACCTAGACAGTCAGCCCCAGCATTTT. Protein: CATVNLDSQPQHF.

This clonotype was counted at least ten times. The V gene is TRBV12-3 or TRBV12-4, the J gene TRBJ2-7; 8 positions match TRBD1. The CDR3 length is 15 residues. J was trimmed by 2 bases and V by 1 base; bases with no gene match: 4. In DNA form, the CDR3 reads TGTGCCAGCAGTTTAGTAGGACAGGGCCCCTACGAGCAGTACTTC. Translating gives CASSLVGQGPYEQYF.

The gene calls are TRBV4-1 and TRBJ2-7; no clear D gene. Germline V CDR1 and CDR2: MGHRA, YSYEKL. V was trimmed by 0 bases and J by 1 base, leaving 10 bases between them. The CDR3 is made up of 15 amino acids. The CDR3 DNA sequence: TGCGCCAGCAGCCAAGAATGGAACTGGTCCTACGAGCAGTACTTC. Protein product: CASSQEWNWSYEQYF.

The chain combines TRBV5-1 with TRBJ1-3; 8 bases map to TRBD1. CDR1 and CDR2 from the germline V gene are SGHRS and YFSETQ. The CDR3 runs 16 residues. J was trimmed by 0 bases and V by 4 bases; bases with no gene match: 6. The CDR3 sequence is CASSVATGGSGNTIYF. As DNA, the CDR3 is TGCGCCAGCAGCGTGGCAACAGGGGGCTCTGGAAACACCATATATTTT.

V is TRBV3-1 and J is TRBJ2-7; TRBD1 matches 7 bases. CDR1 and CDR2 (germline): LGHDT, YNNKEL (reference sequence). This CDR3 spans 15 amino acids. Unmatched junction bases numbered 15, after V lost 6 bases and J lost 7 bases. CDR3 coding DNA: TGTGCCAGCAGTCCCGTGGGGGACAGCCTCCGGGAGCAGTACTTC. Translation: CASSPVGDSLREQYF.

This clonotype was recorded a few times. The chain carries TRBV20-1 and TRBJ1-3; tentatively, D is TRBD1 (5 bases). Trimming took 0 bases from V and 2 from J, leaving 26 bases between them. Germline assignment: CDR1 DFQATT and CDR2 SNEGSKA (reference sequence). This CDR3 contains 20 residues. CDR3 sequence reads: CSARDSRGNLGPQAGNTIYF. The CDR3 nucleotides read TGCAGTGCTAGAGATAGTCGTGGGAACTTGGGACCTCAGGCTGGAAACACCATATATTTT.

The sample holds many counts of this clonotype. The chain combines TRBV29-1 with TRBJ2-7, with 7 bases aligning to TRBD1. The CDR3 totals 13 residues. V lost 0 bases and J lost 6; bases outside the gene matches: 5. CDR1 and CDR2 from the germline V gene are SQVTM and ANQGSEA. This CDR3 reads CSVEDVGGAEQYF. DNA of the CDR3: TGCAGCGTTGAAGATGTAGGGGGCGCCGAGCAGTACTTC.

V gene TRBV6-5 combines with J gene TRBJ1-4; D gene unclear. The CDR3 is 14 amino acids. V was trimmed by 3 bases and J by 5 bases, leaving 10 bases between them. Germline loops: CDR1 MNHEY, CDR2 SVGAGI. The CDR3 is CASSYSGLNEKLFF. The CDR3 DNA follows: TGTGCCAGCAGTTATTCTGGGTTGAATGAAAAACTGTTTTTT.

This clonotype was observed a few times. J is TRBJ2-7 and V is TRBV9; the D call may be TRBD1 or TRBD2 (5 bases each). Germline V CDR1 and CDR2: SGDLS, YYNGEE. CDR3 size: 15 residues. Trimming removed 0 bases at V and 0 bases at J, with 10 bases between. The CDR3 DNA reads TGTGCCAGCAGCGTAGGAGACGGGACCTCCTACGAGCAGTACTTC. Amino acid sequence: CASSVGDGTSYEQYF. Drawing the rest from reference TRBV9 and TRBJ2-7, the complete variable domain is DSGVTQTPKHLITATGQRVTLRCSPRSGDLSVYWYQQSLDQGLQFLIQYYNGEERAKGNILERFSAQQFPDLHSELNLSSLELGDSALYFCASSVGDGTSYEQYFGPGTRLTVT.

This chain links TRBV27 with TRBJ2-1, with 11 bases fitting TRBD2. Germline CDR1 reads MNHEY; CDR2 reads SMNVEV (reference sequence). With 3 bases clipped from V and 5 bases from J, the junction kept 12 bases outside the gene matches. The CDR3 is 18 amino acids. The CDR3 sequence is CASSFSLAGGYTHNEQFF. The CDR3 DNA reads TGTGCCAGCAGTTTTTCCCTAGCGGGGGGCTATACTCACAATGAGCAGTTCTTC.

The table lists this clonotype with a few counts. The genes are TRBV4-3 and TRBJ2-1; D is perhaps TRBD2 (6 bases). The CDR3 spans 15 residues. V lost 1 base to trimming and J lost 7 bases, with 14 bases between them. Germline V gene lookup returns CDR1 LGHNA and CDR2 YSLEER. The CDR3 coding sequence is TGCGCCAGCAGCCAAGGAGGGTGGGAGGCAAATGAGCAGTTCTTC. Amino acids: CASSQGGWEANEQFF.

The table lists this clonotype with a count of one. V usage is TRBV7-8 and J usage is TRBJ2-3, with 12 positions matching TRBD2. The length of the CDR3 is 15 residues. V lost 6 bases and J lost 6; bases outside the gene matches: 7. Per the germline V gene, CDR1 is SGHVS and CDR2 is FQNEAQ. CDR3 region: CASSQLAGGRDTQYF. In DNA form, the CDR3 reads TGTGCCAGCAGTCAACTAGCGGGGGGTAGGGATACGCAGTATTTT. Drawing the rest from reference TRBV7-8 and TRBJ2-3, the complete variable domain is GAGVSQSPRYKVAKRGQDVALRCDPISGHVSLFWYQQALGQGPEFLTYFQNEAQLDKSGLPSDRFFAERPEGSVSTLKIQRTQQEDSAVYLCASSQLAGGRDTQYFGPGTRLTVL.

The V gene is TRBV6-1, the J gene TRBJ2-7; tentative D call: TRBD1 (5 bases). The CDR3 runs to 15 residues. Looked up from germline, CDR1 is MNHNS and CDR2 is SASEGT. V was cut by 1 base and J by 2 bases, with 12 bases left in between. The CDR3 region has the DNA TGTGCCAGCAGTGAAGTACAGGAAGGGCCCTACGAGCAGTACTTC. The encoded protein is CASSEVQEGPYEQYF.

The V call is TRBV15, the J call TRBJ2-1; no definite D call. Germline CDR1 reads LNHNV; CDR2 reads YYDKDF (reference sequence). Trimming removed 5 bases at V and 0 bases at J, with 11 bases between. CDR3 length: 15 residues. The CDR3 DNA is TGTGCCACCAGCTGGGGTGTCAGCTCCTACAATGAGCAGTTCTTC. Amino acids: CATSWGVSSYNEQFF.

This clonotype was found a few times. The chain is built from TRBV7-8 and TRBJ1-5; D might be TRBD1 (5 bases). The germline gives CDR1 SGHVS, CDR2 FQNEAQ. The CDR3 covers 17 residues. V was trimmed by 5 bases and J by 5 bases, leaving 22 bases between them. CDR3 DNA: TGTGCCAGCAGCCCCTTCAGGGTGCGCCGGGCAGATCAGCCCCAGCATTTT. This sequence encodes CASSPFRVRRADQPQHF.

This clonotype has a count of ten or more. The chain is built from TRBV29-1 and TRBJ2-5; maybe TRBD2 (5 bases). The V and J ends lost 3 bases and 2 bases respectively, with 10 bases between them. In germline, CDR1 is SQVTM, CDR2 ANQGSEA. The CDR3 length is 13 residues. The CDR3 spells CSVEGETQETQYF. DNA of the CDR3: TGCAGCGTTGAGGGAGAAACTCAAGAGACCCAGTACTTC.

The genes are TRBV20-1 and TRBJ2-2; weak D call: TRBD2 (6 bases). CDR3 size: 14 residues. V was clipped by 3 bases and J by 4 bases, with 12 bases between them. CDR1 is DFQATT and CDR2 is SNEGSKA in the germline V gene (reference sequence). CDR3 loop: CSASKGLITGELFF. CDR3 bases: TGCAGTGCTAGTAAGGGACTCATCACCGGGGAGCTGTTTTTT.

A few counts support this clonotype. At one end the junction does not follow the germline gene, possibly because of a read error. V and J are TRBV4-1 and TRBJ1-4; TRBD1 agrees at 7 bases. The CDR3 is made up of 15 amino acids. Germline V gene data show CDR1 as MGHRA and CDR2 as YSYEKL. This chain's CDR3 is CASSQDRVRGGTDIF. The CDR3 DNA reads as TGCGCCAGCAGCCAAGATAGGGTTAGAGGAGGGACAGATATTTTT.

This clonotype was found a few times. The CDR3 coding sequence is TGTGCCAGCAGTTTTCAGTTGGTGAACACTGAAGCTTTCTTT. It is translated as CASSFQLVNTEAFF. The chain uses TRBV12-3 or TRBV12-4 and TRBJ1-1; the D is unclear. The V gene lost 3 bases and the J gene lost 0 bases, with 8 bases spanning the gap. The CDR3 is 14 amino acids.

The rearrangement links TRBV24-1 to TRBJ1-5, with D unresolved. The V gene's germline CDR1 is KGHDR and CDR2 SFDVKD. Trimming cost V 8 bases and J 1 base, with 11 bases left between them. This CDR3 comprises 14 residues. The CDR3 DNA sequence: TGTGCCACCACTGAGGGTTTAAGCAATCAGCCCCAGCATTTT. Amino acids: CATTEGLSNQPQHF.